The clone carrying this TCR beta chain appeared a few times. Some clones are missing from TCRdb's copy, which holds only in-frame ones; the method was immunoSEQ multiplex PCR. This table holds about 180,000 clones, around 80% found once. The junction had 7 bases not matched to a gene; V was cut back by 3 bases and J by 5 bases. The CDR3 is 15 residues long. The germline V gene encodes CDR1 MNHEY and CDR2 SMNVEV (reference sequence). These data are taken from a study of blood T cell repertoires in COVID-19. The chain joins TRBV27 to TRBJ1-5; 7 nucleotides match TRBD1. The source is a woman in her 50s who had recovered from COVID-19. The sequenced sample consisted of PBMCs or T cells enriched from blood (not recorded which). CDR3 amino acids: CASSFTGDLHQPQHF. CDR3 bases: TGTGCCAGCAGTTTTACAGGGGACCTACATCAGCCCCAGCATTTT.